This T cell receptor (beta chain) stems from a study of cytomegalovirus exposure and HLA in healthy donors. On the study more broadly: A prior study identified 117 million unique TCR beta sequences from about 200 million T cells. General study points: Testing in vitro showed a few CMV-associated chains specific for CMV antigens.

Details on this clone: What it recognizes is unknown.

The PCR was carried out with 60 Vbeta primers and 13 Jbeta primers. Sequencing was performed with immunoSEQ multiplex PCR; in TCRdb, only in-frame clones are kept and a portion is missing. The data show roughly 160,000 clones, roughly 80% seen once. The ends lost 5 bases at V and 7 bases at J; junction bases unmatched: 13. Per germline, CDR1 PRHDT and CDR2 FYEKMQ (reference sequence). CDR3 length equals 15 residues. The rearrangement joins TRBV13 to TRBJ2-7, with 8 bases lining up with TRBD1. This clonotype was obtained from a male donor in good health and CMV-seropositive. The sample taken for sequencing was PBMCs. The CDR3 nucleotides read TGTGCCAGCAGCGTCTTCGCAGGGGGCGCGGGGGAGCAGTACTTC. It codes for CASSVFAGGAGEQYF.